A single sample gave rise to the 27 T cell receptor beta chains below, sequenced in a study of blood T cell repertoires in COVID-19. This table comes from immunoSEQ multiplex PCR, and its TCRdb copy is limited to in-frame clones, with some not included. The repertoire holds around 120,000 clones, about 90% seen once, with roughly 30% in the top ten. The sample was peripheral blood. Receptors were obtained from a woman aged 70-85 years with acute or convalescent COVID-19.

The chain carries TRBV3-1 (or the pseudogene TRBV3-2) and TRBJ2-1, with 12 nucleotides matching TRBD2. Trimming at V came to 4 bases and at J to 8 bases, leaving 6 bases not matched to a gene. This CDR3 comprises 15 residues. Germline assignment: CDR1 LGHDT and CDR2 YNNKEL (reference sequence). The CDR3 coding sequence is TGTGCCAGCAGCCCCCGACTAGCGGGGGTGGATGAGCAGTTCTTC. The encoded protein is CASSPRLAGVDEQFF.

The J gene is TRBJ1-4, the V gene TRBV30; 9 bases map to TRBD1. The CDR3 sequence is 13 residues long. Germline CDR1 GTSNPN, CDR2 SVGIG (reference sequence). V shed 4 bases, J shed 7 bases, and the junction held 4 bases outside the gene matches. Here the CDR3 reads CAWTTGGREKLFF. The CDR3 DNA is TGTGCCTGGACGACAGGGGGTCGTGAAAAACTGTTTTTT. The full variable domain, with the rest looked up from reference TRBV30 and TRBJ1-4, is SQTIHQWPATLVQPVGSPLSLECTVEGTSNPNLYWYRQAAGRGLQLLFYSVGIGQISSEVPQNLSASRPQDRQFILSSKKLLLSDSGFYLCAWTTGGREKLFFGSGTQLSVL.

The chain uses TRBV7-2 and TRBJ2-6; no firm D call. With 1 base removed from V and 5 bases from J, the gap between germline ends came to 9 bases. This CDR3 has 15 amino acids. The germline V gene has CDR1 SGHTA and CDR2 FQGNSA. The CDR3 DNA sequence: TGTGCCAGCAGCTTAGAAGCGCAACGGGCCAACGTCCTGACTTTC. Amino acid sequence: CASSLEAQRANVLTF.

CDR3 coding DNA: TGTGCCAGCAGCTTTGTAGCGGAGCGAACCGTCAATGAGCAGTTCTTC. Translated, it gives CASSFVAERTVNEQFF. This chain joins TRBV5-6 and TRBJ2-1, with D possibly TRBD2 on 6 matching bases. Trimming removed 2 bases at V and 6 bases at J, with 18 bases between. Germline-derived CDR1 and CDR2 are SGHDT and YYEEEE. The CDR3 consists of 16 residues.

The chain couples TRBV18 to TRBJ1-5; 7 bases line up with TRBD1. The germline gives CDR1 KGHSH, CDR2 LQKENI. After removal of 6 bases from V and 7 bases from J, the junction contained 15 bases not matched to a gene. The CDR3 has 16 residues. CDR3 sequence reads: CASSPFDRASGQPQHF. The CDR3 nucleotides are TGTGCCAGCTCGCCTTTTGACAGGGCGTCTGGGCAGCCCCAGCATTTT.

The genes are TRBV7-9 and TRBJ2-1; TRBD2 aligns across 10 bases. V lost 5 bases to trimming and J lost 6 bases; unmatched junction nucleotides: 7. This CDR3 comprises 15 residues. Germline values: CDR1 SEHNR, CDR2 FQNEAQ (reference sequence). The CDR3 spells CASSQSGGARNEQFF. In DNA, the CDR3 is TGTGCCAGCAGCCAAAGCGGGGGGGCCCGCAATGAGCAGTTCTTC.

CDR3 sequence reads: CASSQWGPPEAFF. CDR3 coding DNA: TGCGCCAGCAGTCAATGGGGGCCCCCTGAAGCTTTCTTT. The rearrangement links TRBV23-1 to TRBJ1-1, with D perhaps matching TRBD1 (6 bases). TRBV23-1 is an ORF, with its function uncertain. Trimming shortened V by 1 base and J by 6 bases, and 9 bases separated the two germline ends. The CDR3 loop spans 13 amino acids.

This clone showed up just once. CDR3 DNA sequence: TGTGCCAGCAGCTTAGATCCCGGGACTCACTACGAGCAGTACTTC. Its translation is CASSLDPGTHYEQYF. The J gene is TRBJ2-7, the V gene TRBV11-3; TRBD2 is a possible D gene (6 bases). The CDR3 loop spans 15 amino acids. Germline lookup yields CDR1 SGHNT and CDR2 YENEEA. V was clipped by 0 bases and J by 3 bases, with 12 bases between them.

This sequence joins TRBV24-1 and TRBJ1-5; D may be TRBD1 (5 bases). The CDR3 length is 14 residues. Trimming took off 9 bases at V and 0 bases at J, with 11 bases between the two ends. Germline V gives CDR1 KGHDR, CDR2 SFDVKD. Here the CDR3 DNA reads TGTGCCACCGGGAACAGGTATAGCAATCAGCCCCAGCATTTT. Protein product: CATGNRYSNQPQHF.

The V call is TRBV7-9, the J call TRBJ2-7, with 7 bases aligning to TRBD1. CDR3 length: 16 amino acids. Germline trimming cut 3 bases from V and 3 bases from J; bases unmatched to any gene: 11. Germline CDR1 reads SEHNR; CDR2 reads FQNEAQ (reference sequence). For the CDR3, the DNA is TGTGCCAGCAGCTTGAGGTCGGGGCCAGGGGGCTACGAGCAGTACTTC. Its translation is CASSLRSGPGGYEQYF.

This chain joins TRBV5-4 and TRBJ1-1; the D is unclear. Trimming stripped 2 bases from V and 1 base from J, with 6 bases between. The CDR3 has 13 amino acids. Germline loops: CDR1 SGHNT, CDR2 YYREEE (reference sequence). In DNA, the CDR3 is TGTGCCAGCAGCTTCGGAGCGAACACTGAAGCTTTCTTT. It specifies CASSFGANTEAFF.

The chain has TRBV15 and TRBJ1-2, with D possibly matching TRBD1 (5 bases). This CDR3 region has 14 residues. Trimming stripped 0 bases from V and 7 bases from J, with 12 bases between. The V gene's germline CDR1 is LNHNV and CDR2 YYDKDF (reference sequence). This chain's CDR3 is CATSRDAGLPGYTF. The DNA for the CDR3 is TGTGCCACCAGCAGAGATGCAGGGTTACCTGGCTACACCTTC.

The J gene is TRBJ2-2, the V gene TRBV19, with 8 bases that match TRBD2. This CDR3 has 16 residues. Germline values: CDR1 LNHDA, CDR2 SQIVND (reference sequence). V shed 6 bases and J 1 base; nucleotides not matched to a gene: 7. CDR3 in DNA: TGTGCCAGTAGGACGCGGGGGGCCATGAACACCGGGGAGCTGTTTTTT. This translates into CASRTRGAMNTGELFF.

CDR3 in DNA: TGTGCCAGCAGTCTCCCCACTTGGGGGGCTGAAGCTTTCTTT. This encodes CASSLPTWGAEAFF. V usage is TRBV28 and J usage is TRBJ1-1, with D maybe TRBD1 (5 bases). Germline values: CDR1 MDHEN, CDR2 SYDVKM. V was trimmed by 5 bases and J by 6 bases, leaving 16 bases between them. The CDR3 has 14 amino acids.

This chain uses TRBV3-1 (or the pseudogene TRBV3-2) with TRBJ2-3; 10 nucleotides align to TRBD2. The CDR3 loop spans 17 amino acids. In germline, CDR1 is LGHDT, CDR2 YNNKEL (reference sequence). Trimming cost V 0 bases and J 1 base; bases outside gene matches: 4. The CDR3 DNA is TGTGCCAGCAGCCAAGATTATCTAGCGGGAGGCACAGATACGCAGTATTTT. Residues: CASSQDYLAGGTDTQYF.

The chain recombines TRBV19 with TRBJ2-2; D is unclear. The V and J ends lost 4 bases and 1 base respectively, with 10 bases between them. This CDR3 has 15 amino acids. Germline lookup yields CDR1 LNHDA and CDR2 SQIVND (reference sequence). DNA for the CDR3: TGTGCCAGTAGTAGACTCCCGAGGAACACCGGGGAGCTGTTTTTT. This codes for CASSRLPRNTGELFF.

The rearrangement joins TRBV19 to TRBJ2-5, with TRBD1 as a possible D gene (6 bases). Germline V gives CDR1 LNHDA, CDR2 SQIVND (reference sequence). The CDR3 extends over 15 amino acids. V was trimmed by 3 bases and J by 1 base, leaving 12 bases between them. CDR3 coding DNA: TGTGCCAGTAGTATCGGCGGCAGGGGCCAAGAGACCCAGTACTTC. Its protein product is CASSIGGRGQETQYF.

The CDR3 region has the DNA TGTGCCAGCACCCAGACAGGGGGCAGCTATGGCTACACCTTC. Translation: CASTQTGGSYGYTF. The chain has TRBV3-1 (or the pseudogene TRBV3-2) and TRBJ1-2; TRBD1 aligns across 10 bases. Germline values: CDR1 LGHDT, CDR2 YNNKEL (reference sequence). This CDR3 comprises 14 residues. Unmatched junction bases numbered 6, after V lost 7 bases and J lost 4 bases.

The chain uses TRBV10-2 and TRBJ1-2; possibly TRBD1 for D (6 bases). Trimming cost V 5 bases and J 6 bases, with 13 bases left between them. Germline CDR1 reads WSHSY; CDR2 reads SAAADI. The CDR3 contains 13 residues. The CDR3 DNA sequence: TGCGCCAGCAGTACCGGGACACTGGATGGCTACACCTTC. Translation gives CASSTGTLDGYTF.

The genes are TRBV29-1 and TRBJ2-3; TRBD2 aligns across 10 bases. Germline V gene data show CDR1 as SQVTM and CDR2 as ANQGSEA. This CDR3 has 14 residues. The CDR3 DNA reads as TGCCGAGTGGGAACTAGCGGGGGCACAGATACGCAGTATTTT. Its translation is CRVGTSGGTDTQYF.

The chain couples TRBV9 to TRBJ2-1, with TRBD2 matching over 7 bases. There are 21 residues in the CDR3. The germline gives CDR1 SGDLS, CDR2 YYNGEE. V gave up 3 bases and J gave up 0 bases; unmatched junction bases: 21. The CDR3 protein is CASSGRGTGTFSSSSYNEQFF. CDR3 DNA: TGTGCCAGCAGCGGGCGGGGGACCGGGACTTTCTCCTCTAGCTCCTACAATGAGCAGTTCTTC. The full variable domain, completed using reference TRBV9 and TRBJ2-1, is DSGVTQTPKHLITATGQRVTLRCSPRSGDLSVYWYQQSLDQGLQFLIQYYNGEERAKGNILERFSAQQFPDLHSELNLSSLELGDSALYFCASSGRGTGTFSSSSYNEQFFGPGTRLTVL.

The gene calls are TRBV27 and TRBJ1-2; 7 bases are shared with TRBD1. Trimming cost V 3 bases and J 9 bases; bases outside gene matches: 10. The CDR3 runs to 14 residues. Looked up from germline, CDR1 is MNHEY and CDR2 is SMNVEV (reference sequence). CDR3 DNA: TGTGCCAGCAGTTTTGCGGACGGGGACAGAAGCTACACCTTC. This encodes CASSFADGDRSYTF.

The rearrangement links TRBV12-3 or TRBV12-4 to TRBJ1-1; a weak D match, TRBD1 (6 bases). Trimming stripped 6 bases from V and 8 bases from J, with 16 bases between. CDR3 length: 13 amino acids. The CDR3: CASSLVAGTEAFF. CDR3 bases: TGTGCCAGCAGCCTTGTGGCCGGGACAGAAGCTTTCTTT.

This clone was detected only a few times. This chain connects TRBV14 to TRBJ1-2, with D perhaps TRBD1 (5 bases). CDR1 is SGHDN and CDR2 is FVKESK in the germline V gene. V lost 6 bases, J lost 2 bases, and 10 bases lay in between. The CDR3 has 13 residues. DNA for the CDR3: TGTGCCAGCAGTACGACAGCAAACTATGGCTACACCTTC. It is translated as CASSTTANYGYTF. The variable domain in full, with the rest retrieved from reference TRBV14 and TRBJ1-2, is EAGVTQFPSHSVIEKGQTVTLRCDPISGHDNLYWYRRVMGKEIKFLLHFVKESKQDESGMPNNRFLAERTGGTYSTLKVQPAELEDSGVYFCASSTTANYGYTFGSGTRLTVV.

The rearrangement links TRBV30 to TRBJ1-4; no definite D call. The CDR3 totals 13 residues. V dropped 1 base and J dropped 5 bases, with 8 bases sitting between them. Germline CDR1 GTSNPN, CDR2 SVGIG (reference sequence). CDR3 coding DNA: TGTGCCTGGAGTGAGCCGGGAAATGAAAAACTGTTTTTT. Protein sequence: CAWSEPGNEKLFF.

The chain employs TRBV18 and TRBJ1-4, with 9 bases that match TRBD1. The CDR3 loop spans 14 amino acids. In germline, CDR1 is KGHSH, CDR2 LQKENI. Trimming removed 5 bases from V and 6 bases from J; junction bases left unmatched: 4. The CDR3 here is CASSTQGADEKLFF. CDR3 in DNA: TGTGCCAGCTCAACACAGGGGGCGGATGAAAAACTGTTTTTT.

The V gene is TRBV2, the J gene TRBJ2-7; 9 bases are a match to TRBD1. This CDR3 comprises 15 residues. After removal of 11 bases from V and 5 bases from J, the junction contained 16 bases not matched to a gene. Germline loops: CDR1 SNHLY, CDR2 FYNNEI. CDR3 region: CALTLEGQGFHEQYF. Written as DNA, the CDR3 is TGTGCCCTCACGCTCGAGGGACAGGGTTTTCACGAGCAGTACTTC.